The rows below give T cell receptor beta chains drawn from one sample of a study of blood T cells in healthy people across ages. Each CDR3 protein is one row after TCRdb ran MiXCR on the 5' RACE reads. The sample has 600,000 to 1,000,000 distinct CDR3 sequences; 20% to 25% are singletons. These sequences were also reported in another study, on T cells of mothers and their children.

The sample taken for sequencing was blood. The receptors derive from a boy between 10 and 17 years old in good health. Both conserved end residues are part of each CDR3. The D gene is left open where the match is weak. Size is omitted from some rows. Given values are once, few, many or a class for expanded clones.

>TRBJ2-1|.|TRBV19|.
TGTGCCAGTAGGTACTACAATGAGCAGTTCTTC
CASRYYNEQFF
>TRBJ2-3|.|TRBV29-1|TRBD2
TGCAACGTTCGGGGATTAGCGGGAGTGCCCACAGATACGCAGTATTTT
CNVRGLAGVPTDTQYF
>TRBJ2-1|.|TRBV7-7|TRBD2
TGTGCTAGCAGCTTAAATAAAGCGGGAGAGGTTCATACTGAGCAGTTCTTC
CASSLNKAGEVHTEQFF
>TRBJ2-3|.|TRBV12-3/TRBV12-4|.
TGTGCCGGCAGTTTGAGAATCGATGCGGAGTATTTT
CAGSLRIDAEYF
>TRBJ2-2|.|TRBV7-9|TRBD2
TGTGCCAGCAGCAGGATTAGCGGGATTGTGACCGGGGAGCTGTTTTTT
CASSRISGIVTGELFF
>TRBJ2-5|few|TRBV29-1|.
TGCAGCGTTTCCCCAACAGAAGAGACCCAGTACTTC
CSVSPTEETQYF
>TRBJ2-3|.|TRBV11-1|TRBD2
TGTGCCAGCAGCTTAGATGCGGGAGGACGCACAGATACGCAGTATTTT
CASSLDAGGRTDTQYF
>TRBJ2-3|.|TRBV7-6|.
TGTGCCAACAGCTTAGATTCGGCAGCACAGGAAGATACGCAGTATTTT
CANSLDSAAQEDTQYF
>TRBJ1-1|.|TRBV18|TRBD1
TGTGCCAGCTCACCGGGGGCAGGGGGCTGGACTGAAGCTTTCTTT
CASSPGAGGWTEAFF
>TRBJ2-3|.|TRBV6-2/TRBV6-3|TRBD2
TGTGCCAGCAGTTACTATCCGGGAGGACTGGTAGATACGCAGTATTTT
CASSYYPGGLVDTQYF
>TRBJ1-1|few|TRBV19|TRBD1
TGTGCCAGCAGGGCCGAAGGGGGCCCAATGCTTGAAGCTTTCTTT
CASRAEGGPMLEAFF
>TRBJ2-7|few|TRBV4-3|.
TGCGCCAGCAGCCAAGAGTGGGGTGCTTGGAACGAGCAGTACTTC
CASSQEWGAWNEQYF
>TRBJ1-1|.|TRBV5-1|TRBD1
TGCGCCTGCCGGGACAGGGTGGACGGCACTGAAGCTTTCTTT
CACRDRVDGTEAFF
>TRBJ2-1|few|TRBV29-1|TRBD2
TGCAGCGTTGTAGGGACTAGCGGGAGGGATGAGCAGTTCTTC
CSVVGTSGRDEQFF
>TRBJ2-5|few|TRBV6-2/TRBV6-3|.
TGTGCCAGCAGTTACGGGGGGCGCTTCCGAGAGACCCAGTACTTC
CASSYGGRFRETQYF
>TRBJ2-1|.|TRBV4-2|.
TGTGCCAGCAGCCAGGATCTCCGGGCCGGCTATGAGCAGTTCTTC
CASSQDLRAGYEQFF
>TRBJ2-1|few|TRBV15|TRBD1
TGTGCCACCAGCATAGGGCCAGGGGGATACAATGAGCAGTTCTTC
CATSIGPGGYNEQFF
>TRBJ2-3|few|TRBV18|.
TGTGCCAGCTCACCGACTTTAAGCACTAGCACAGATACGCAGTATTTT
CASSPTLSTSTDTQYF
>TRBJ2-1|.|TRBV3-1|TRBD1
TGTGCCAGCAGCGCTGACGGACAGGAGGCGGTCAATGAGCAGTTCTTC
CASSADGQEAVNEQFF